One and the same sample provided the 17 T cell receptor beta chains below, sequenced in a study of cytomegalovirus exposure and HLA in healthy donors. The PCR employed 60 Vbeta primers together with 13 Jbeta primers. Sequenced by immunoSEQ multiplex PCR; TCRdb stores in-frame clones only, minus some. This sample's table has some 31,000 clones. The sequencing input was PBMCs. The receptor source for this set is a woman aged 40 to 50 in good health and CMV-seropositive.

This chain links TRBV1 with TRBJ2-2; the table's D gene call, TRBD2, was not cross checked with the DNA. TRBV1 is assigned pseudogene status. This CDR3 has 18 residues. CDR3 DNA: TGCACCAGCAGTGAACACACGTTAGGAGAAGTCGACACCGGGGAGCTGTTTTTT. Encoded protein: CTSSEHTLGEVDTGELFF.

The chain employs TRBV5-6 and TRBJ1-1; no firm D call. Per the germline V gene, CDR1 is SGHDT and CDR2 is YYEEEE. This CDR3 contains 12 residues. V lost 2 bases, J lost 8 bases, and 10 bases lay in between. Here the CDR3 reads CASSLAVGEAFF. The CDR3 DNA is TGTGCCAGCAGCTTAGCGGTAGGGGAAGCTTTCTTT.

This sequence joins TRBV27 and TRBJ1-2; D is possibly TRBD1 (6 bases). Germline V gene data show CDR1 as MNHEY and CDR2 as SMNVEV (reference sequence). V lost 2 bases, J lost 8 bases, and 15 bases lay in between. CDR3 length: 14 amino acids. The CDR3 DNA follows: TGTGCCAGCAGTTTAACAGGGAGTGGAGGAGGCTACACCTTC. The encoded protein is CASSLTGSGGGYTF.

This chain uses TRBV7-3 with TRBJ2-5; TRBD2 matches at 7 bases. The germline CDR1 and CDR2 sequences are SGHTA and FQGTGA. The CDR3 covers 15 residues. J lost 3 bases, V lost 5 bases, and 9 bases had no gene match. CDR3 sequence reads: CASSPTGLPEETQYF. The CDR3 DNA follows: TGTGCCAGCAGCCCGACGGGACTACCCGAAGAGACCCAGTACTTC.

The genes are TRBV9 and TRBJ2-1; D is possibly TRBD2 (6 bases). Trimming left V 4 bases short and J 6 bases short, with 11 bases between. The CDR3 contains 13 residues. Germline CDR1 and CDR2: SGDLS and YYNGEE. The CDR3 region has the DNA TGTGCCAGCAGCTTCATGGGGGGCAATGAGCAGTTCTTC. It codes for CASSFMGGNEQFF.

This sequence joins TRBV6-1 and TRBJ2-5; possibly TRBD2 for D (5 bases). This CDR3 spans 12 amino acids. Trimming removed 6 bases at V and 6 bases at J, with 11 bases between. Per the germline V gene, CDR1 is MNHNS and CDR2 is SASEGT. Here the CDR3 reads CASSHSGKTQYF. The CDR3 bases are TGTGCCAGCAGCCACAGCGGTAAGACCCAGTACTTC.

The chain recombines TRBV7-9 with TRBJ1-2, with 7 bases identical to TRBD1. Trimming took 5 bases from V and 5 from J; bases not matched to a gene: 14. This CDR3 comprises 16 residues. Germline assignment: CDR1 SEHNR and CDR2 FQNEAQ (reference sequence). CDR3 residues: CASSLSSTGKKYGYTF. The CDR3 coding sequence is TGTGCCAGCAGCCTTTCATCGACAGGGAAGAAGTATGGCTACACCTTC.

The chain combines TRBV9 with TRBJ1-2, with 7 bases aligning to TRBD1. Trimming at V came to 0 bases and at J to 0 bases, leaving 2 bases not matched to a gene. Germline V CDR1 and CDR2: SGDLS, YYNGEE. The CDR3 is 15 residues long. CDR3 DNA sequence: TGTGCCAGCAGCGTAGGACAGGGAGCTAACTATGGCTACACCTTC. It translates to CASSVGQGANYGYTF.

The V and J genes are TRBV7-8 and TRBJ2-3; TRBD2 matches 12 bases. Looked up from germline, CDR1 is SGHVS and CDR2 is FQNEAQ. CDR3 size: 16 residues. After removal of 4 bases from V and 2 bases from J, the junction contained 4 bases not matched to a gene. The CDR3 sequence is CASSSGLAGFTDTQYF. CDR3 nucleotides: TGTGCCAGCAGCTCAGGACTAGCGGGGTTCACAGATACGCAGTATTTT.

The CDR3: CASSSLGPLLFRGYTF. In nucleotides, the CDR3 is TGTGCCAGCAGCAGCCTGGGGCCCTTGCTTTTTCGAGGCTACACCTTC. The chain employs TRBV7-2 and TRBJ1-2; perhaps TRBD1 as D (5 bases). Germline V gene sequence: CDR1 SGHTA, CDR2 FQGNSA. Trimming removed 5 bases at V and 8 bases at J, with 24 bases between. CDR3 size: 16 residues.

The chain has TRBV30 and TRBJ2-5; weak D call: TRBD2 (6 bases). The closer fit of TRBJ2-7 to the DNA end suggests the J call may be wrong. CDR3 length: 13 amino acids. Germline V gene sequence: CDR1 GTSNPN, CDR2 SVGIG (reference sequence). The CDR3 spells CAWRGWGEREQYF. CDR3 in DNA: TGTGCCTGGCGGGGTTGGGGGGAACGCGAGCAGTACTTC.

The rearrangement joins TRBV30 to TRBJ2-4, with D unresolved. V lost 3 bases and J lost 0, with 12 bases in between. CDR1 GTSNPN and CDR2 SVGIG come from the germline V gene (reference sequence). The CDR3 is 15 residues long. CDR3 nucleotide sequence: TGTGCCTGGAGCCCCAGTGATCTAGCCAAAAACATTCAGTACTTC. Its translation: CAWSPSDLAKNIQYF.

The rearrangement uses TRBV6-5 and TRBJ1-2, with 8 bases identical to TRBD1. The length of the CDR3 is 15 residues. V lost 0 bases and J lost 7; bases outside the gene matches: 7. From germline, CDR1 is MNHEY and CDR2 SVGAGI. The CDR3, as DNA: TGTGCCAGCAGTTACTCGATCAGGGGGCAAGGTGGCTACACCTTC. It encodes CASSYSIRGQGGYTF.

This sequence joins TRBV6-5 and TRBJ1-5, with D tentatively TRBD1 (5 bases). Germline V gene sequence: CDR1 MNHEY, CDR2 SVGAGI. V was trimmed by 5 bases and J by 9 bases, leaving 17 bases between them. The CDR3 extends over 14 amino acids. In nucleotides, the CDR3 is TGTGCCAGCAGTGAGACTGGGGCAATCAGGCCCCAGCATTTT. Translating gives CASSETGAIRPQHF.

The gene calls are TRBV7-2 and TRBJ2-7; 7 bases agree with TRBD2. Trimming took 5 bases from V and 0 from J; bases not matched to a gene: 7. The germline CDR1 and CDR2 sequences are SGHTA and FQGNSA. CDR3 size: 15 residues. CDR3: CASSASGMSSYEQYF. The CDR3 DNA sequence: TGTGCCAGCAGCGCGAGCGGGATGAGCTCCTACGAGCAGTACTTC.

The chain recombines TRBV30 with TRBJ2-5; D remains ambiguous. This CDR3 contains 12 residues. Trimming took 1 base from V and 7 from J, leaving 10 bases between them. Germline V gene lookup returns CDR1 GTSNPN and CDR2 SVGIG (reference sequence). CDR3 nucleotides: TGTGCCTGGAGTGCCATATACGGGACCCAGTACTTC. It codes for CAWSAIYGTQYF.

The gene calls are TRBV15 and TRBJ1-5; D unresolved. This CDR3 spans 16 amino acids. The ends were cut back, 1 base at V and 0 bases at J, with 10 bases in the middle. Germline assignment: CDR1 LNHNV and CDR2 YYDKDF (reference sequence). As DNA, the CDR3 is TGTGCCACCAGCAGAGGGGAGGGCATTAGCAATCAGCCCCAGCATTTT. The encoded protein is CATSRGEGISNQPQHF. Full variable domain (rest looked up from reference TRBV15 and TRBJ1-5): DAMVIQNPRYQVTQFGKPVTLSCSQTLNHNVMYWYQQKSSQAPKLLFHYYDKDFNNEADTPDNFQSRRPNTSFCFLDIRSPGLGDTAMYLCATSRGEGISNQPQHFGDGTRLSIL.